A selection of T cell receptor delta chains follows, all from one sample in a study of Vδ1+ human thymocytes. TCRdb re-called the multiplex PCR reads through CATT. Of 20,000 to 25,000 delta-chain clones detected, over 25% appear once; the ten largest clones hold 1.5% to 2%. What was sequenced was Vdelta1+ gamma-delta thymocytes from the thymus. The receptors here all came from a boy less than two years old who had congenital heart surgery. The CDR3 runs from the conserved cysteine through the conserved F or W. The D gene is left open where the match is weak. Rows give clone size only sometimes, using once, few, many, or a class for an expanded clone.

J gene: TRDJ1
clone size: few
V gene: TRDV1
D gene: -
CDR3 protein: CALGEGLPFANWGTEPPSRLKLIF
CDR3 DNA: TGTGCTCTTGGGGAAGGCCTTCCTTTCGCCAACTGGGGAACCGAACCACCAAGCCGATTAAAACTCATCTTT

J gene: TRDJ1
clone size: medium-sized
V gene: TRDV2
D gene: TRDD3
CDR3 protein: CACEGNWGIGYADKLIF
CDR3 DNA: TGTGCCTGTGAGGGGAACTGGGGGATTGGATACGCCGATAAACTCATCTTT

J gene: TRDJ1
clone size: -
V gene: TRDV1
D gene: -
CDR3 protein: CALGERGPAPANKLIF
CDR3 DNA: TGTGCTCTTGGGGAACGGGGCCCCGCCCCTGCCAATAAACTCATCTTT

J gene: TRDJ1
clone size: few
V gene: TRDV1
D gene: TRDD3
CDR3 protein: CALGSPPSLGDTMRSTDKLIF
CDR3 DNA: TGTGCTCTTGGGAGTCCCCCTTCACTGGGGGATACGATGAGGAGTACCGATAAACTCATCTTT

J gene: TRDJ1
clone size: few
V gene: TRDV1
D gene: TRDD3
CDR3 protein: CALGEVAPSPVLGEAYTDKLIF
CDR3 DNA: TGTGCTCTTGGGGAAGTGGCTCCTAGCCCCGTACTGGGGGAGGCGTACACCGATAAACTCATCTTT

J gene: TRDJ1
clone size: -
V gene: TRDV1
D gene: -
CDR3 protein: CALGEPLLLRVLEDTDKLIF
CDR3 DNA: TGTGCTCTTGGGGAACCGCTCCTCCTACGGGTCTTAGAGGACACCGATAAACTCATCTTT

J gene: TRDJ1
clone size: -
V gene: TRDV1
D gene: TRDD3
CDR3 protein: CALGNRPSFFTGGYSGVDKLIF
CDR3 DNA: TGTGCTCTTGGGAATCGTCCTAGTTTTTTTACTGGGGGATACTCGGGCGTCGATAAACTCATCTTT

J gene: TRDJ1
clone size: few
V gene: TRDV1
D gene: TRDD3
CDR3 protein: CALGELPKVGPGGNTDKLIF
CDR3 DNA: TGTGCTCTTGGGGAACTCCCGAAAGTCGGCCCTGGGGGGAACACCGATAAACTCATCTTT

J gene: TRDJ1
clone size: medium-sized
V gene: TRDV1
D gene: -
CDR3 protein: CALGGASAGADKLIF
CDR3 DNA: TGTGCTCTTGGGGGGGCCTCGGCGGGCGCCGATAAACTCATCTTT

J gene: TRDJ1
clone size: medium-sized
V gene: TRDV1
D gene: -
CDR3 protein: CALGELGPACDGYTDKLIF
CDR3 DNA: TGTGCTCTTGGGGAACTAGGTCCCGCCTGCGATGGGTACACCGATAAACTCATCTTT

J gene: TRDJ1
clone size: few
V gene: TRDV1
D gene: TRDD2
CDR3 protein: CALGTILPHTITDKLIF
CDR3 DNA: TGTGCTCTTGGGACTATCCTTCCTCATACTATAACCGATAAACTCATTTTT

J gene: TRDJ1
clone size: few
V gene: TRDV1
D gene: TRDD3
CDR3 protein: CALGGGSLLGDTRPVLLAYTDKLIF
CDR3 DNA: TGTGCTCTTGGGGGAGGCTCCCTACTGGGGGATACGCGTCCAGTGCTTCTCGCGTACACCGATAAACTCATCTTT

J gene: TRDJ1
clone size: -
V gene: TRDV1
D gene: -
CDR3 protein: CALGERGSGGSYDTDKLIF
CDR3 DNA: TGTGCTCTTGGGGAACGCGGTTCGGGGGGATCCTACGACACCGATAAACTCATCTTT

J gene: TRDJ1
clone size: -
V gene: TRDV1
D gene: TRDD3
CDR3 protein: CALGPPYWGSPCLIF
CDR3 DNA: TGTGCTCTTGGGCCCCCTTACTGGGGGTCCCCTTGTCTCATCTTT

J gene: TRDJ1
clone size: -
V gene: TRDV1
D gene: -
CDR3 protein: CALGELTATSLLAGGLYTDKLIF
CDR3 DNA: TGTGCTCTTGGGGAACTAACGGCGACTTCCTTATTGGCAGGGGGATTGTACACCGATAAACTCATCTTT

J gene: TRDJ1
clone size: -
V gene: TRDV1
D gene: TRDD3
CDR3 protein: CALGESVLGHWGTSYTDKPIF
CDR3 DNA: TGTGCTCTTGGGGAATCCGTTCTTGGTCACTGGGGGACCTCGTACACCGATAAACCCATCTTT

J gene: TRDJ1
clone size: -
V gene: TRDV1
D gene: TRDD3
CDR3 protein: CALGDLPSYLRLGDTGLIF
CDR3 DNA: TGTGCTCTTGGGGACCTGCCTTCCTACCTTCGACTGGGGGATACGGGGCTCATCTTT

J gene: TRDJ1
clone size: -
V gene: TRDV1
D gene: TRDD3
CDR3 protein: CALGERGPYWGDTDKLIF
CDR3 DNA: TGTGCTCTTGGGGAAAGGGGCCCATACTGGGGGGACACCGATAAACTCATCTTT

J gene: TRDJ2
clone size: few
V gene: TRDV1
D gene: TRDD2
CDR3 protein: CALGHLLPTSMSTAQLFF
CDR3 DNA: TGTGCTCTTGGACATCTTCTTCCTACGAGCATGTCGACAGCACAACTCTTCTTT

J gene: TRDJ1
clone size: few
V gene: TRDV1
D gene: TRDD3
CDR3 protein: CALGPDASYWLLGDTRTDKLIF
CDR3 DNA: TGTGCTCTTGGGCCGGATGCTTCCTACTGGTTACTGGGGGATACACGCACCGATAAACTCATCTTT

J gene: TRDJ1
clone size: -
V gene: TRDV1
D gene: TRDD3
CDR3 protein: CALGEKYLPPPGGCGWGKLIF
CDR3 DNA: TGTGCTCTTGGGGAAAAGTACCTTCCTCCCCCTGGGGGATGCGGCTGGGGAAAACTCATCTTT

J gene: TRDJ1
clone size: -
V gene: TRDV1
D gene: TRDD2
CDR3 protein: CALGELPTILPTWADTGLKLIF
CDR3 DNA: TGTGCTCTTGGGGAACTCCCAACCATCCTTCCTACGTGGGCGGACACTGGGCTTAAACTCATCTTT

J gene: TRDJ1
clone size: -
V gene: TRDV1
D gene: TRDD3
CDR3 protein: CALGEQRPSYNWGISTDKLIF
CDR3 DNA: TGTGCTCTTGGGGAACAAAGGCCTTCCTACAACTGGGGGATAAGTACCGATAAACTCATCTTT

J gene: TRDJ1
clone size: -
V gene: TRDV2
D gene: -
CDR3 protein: CACDPEGDKLIF
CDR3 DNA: TGTGCCTGTGACCCAGAGGGGGATAAACTCATCTTT

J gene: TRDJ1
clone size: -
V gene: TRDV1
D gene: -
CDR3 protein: CALGERARGDTGDKLIF
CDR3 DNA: TGTGCTCTTGGGGAGCGCGCGAGGGGGGACACGGGCGATAAACTCATCTTT

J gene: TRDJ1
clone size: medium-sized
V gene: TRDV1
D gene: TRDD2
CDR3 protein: CALGEYSYSYPLNTDKLIF
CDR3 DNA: TGTGCTCTTGGGGAATATTCCTACTCATACCCCTTAAACACCGATAAACTCATCTTT

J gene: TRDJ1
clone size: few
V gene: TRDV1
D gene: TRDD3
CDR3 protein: CALGELNSPFLQGTGGRGKLIF
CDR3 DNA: TGTGCTCTTGGGGAACTAAATTCCCCCTTCCTCCAAGGTACTGGGGGACGGGGAAAACTCATCTTT

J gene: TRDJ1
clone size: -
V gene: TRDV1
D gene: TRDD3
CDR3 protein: CALGELGGSRGIRRLIF
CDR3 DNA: TGTGCTCTTGGGGAACTGGGAGGTTCGCGGGGGATAAGGAGACTCATCTTT

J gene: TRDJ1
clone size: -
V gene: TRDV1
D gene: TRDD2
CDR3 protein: CALGAFLPKGGISYTDKLIF
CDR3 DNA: TGTGCTCTTGGGGCCTTCCTACCCAAGGGGGGGATCAGTTACACCGATAAACTCATCTTT

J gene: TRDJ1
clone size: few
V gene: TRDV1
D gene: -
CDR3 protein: CALGVTHPNHHPHTDKLIF
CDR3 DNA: TGTGCTCTTGGGGTCACACATCCCAACCACCACCCCCACACCGATAAACTCATCTTT

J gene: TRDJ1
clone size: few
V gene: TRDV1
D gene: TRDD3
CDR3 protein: CALGSEFPPWGIHKLIF
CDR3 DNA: TGTGCTCTTGGGTCAGAATTTCCTCCCTGGGGGATACATAAACTCATCTTT

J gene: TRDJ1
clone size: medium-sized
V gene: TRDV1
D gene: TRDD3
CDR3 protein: CALGQRDWGIRPYTDKLIF
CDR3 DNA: TGTGCTCTTGGCCAACGCGACTGGGGGATACGACCGTACACCGATAAACTCATCTTT

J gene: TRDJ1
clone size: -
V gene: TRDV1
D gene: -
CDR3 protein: CALGELSSSTDTDKLIF
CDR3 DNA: TGTGCTCTTGGGGAACTATCTTCCTCGACAGACACCGATAAACTCATCTTT

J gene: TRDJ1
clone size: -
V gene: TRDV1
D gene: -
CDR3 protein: CALGELSAPTDKLIF
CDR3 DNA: TGTGCTCTTGGGGAACTATCCGCTCCCACCGATAAACTCATCTTT

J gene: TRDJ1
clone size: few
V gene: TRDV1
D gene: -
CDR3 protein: CALGELPARGDTDKLIF
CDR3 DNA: TGTGCTCTTGGGGAATTACCCGCTCGGGGAGACACCGATAAACTCATCTTT

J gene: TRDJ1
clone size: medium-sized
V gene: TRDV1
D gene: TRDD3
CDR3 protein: CALGDTYVWGIVDDKLIF
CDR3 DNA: TGTGCTCTTGGGGATACCTACGTTTGGGGGATTGTGGACGATAAACTCATCTTT

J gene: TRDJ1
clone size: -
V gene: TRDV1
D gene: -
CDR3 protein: CALGDPTGTEPFTDKLIF
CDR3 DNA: TGTGCTCTTGGGGATCCTACCGGGACTGAACCATTCACCGATAAACTCATCTTT

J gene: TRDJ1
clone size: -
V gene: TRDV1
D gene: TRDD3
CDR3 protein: CARGKPFLPRHSGTGGYDKLIF
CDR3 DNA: TGTGCTCGTGGGAAACCCTTCCTACCCCGCCATTCCGGTACTGGGGGATATGATAAACTCATCTTT

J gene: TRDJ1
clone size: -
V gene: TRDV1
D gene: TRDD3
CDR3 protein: CALGNLDRTGASDKLIF
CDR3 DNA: TGTGCTCTTGGGAACCTAGACCGTACTGGGGCGAGCGATAAACTCATCTTT

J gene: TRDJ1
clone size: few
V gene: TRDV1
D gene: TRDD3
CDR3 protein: CALGTITGGYGTDKLIF
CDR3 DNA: TGTGCTCTTGGGACGATTACTGGGGGATACGGGACCGATAAGCTCATCTTT

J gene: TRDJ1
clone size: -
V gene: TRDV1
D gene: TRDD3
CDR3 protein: CALGPPRLHPRTGGYIIDKLIF
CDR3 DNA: TGTGCTCTTGGGCCACCGCGGCTCCACCCGCGTACTGGGGGATATATAATCGATAAACTCATCTTT

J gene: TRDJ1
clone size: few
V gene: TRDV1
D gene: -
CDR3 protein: CALGELYLGRYTDKLIF
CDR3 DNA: TGTGCTCTTGGGGAATTATATCTGGGGAGGTACACCGATAAACTCATCTTT

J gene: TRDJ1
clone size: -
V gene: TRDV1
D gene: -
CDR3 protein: CALGELRVLRGKLIF
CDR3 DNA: TGTGCTCTTGGGGAACTACGGGTACTGAGGGGGAAACTCATCTTT

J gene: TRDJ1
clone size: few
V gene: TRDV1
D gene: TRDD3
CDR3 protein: CALGVNYNLGLQTPTGGYACKLIF
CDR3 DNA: TGTGCTCTTGGGGTAAACTATAACTTAGGCCTGCAGACTCCGACTGGGGGATACGCGTGTAAACTCATCTTT

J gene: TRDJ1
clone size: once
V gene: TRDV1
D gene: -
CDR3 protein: CALGEVYGDLVPIADKLIF
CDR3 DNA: TGTGCTCTTGGGGAAGTTTATGGTGACCTGGTTCCAATCGCCGATAAACTCATCTTT

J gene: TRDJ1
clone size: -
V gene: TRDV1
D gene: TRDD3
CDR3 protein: CALGEAPGNGTSSTGGSFVYTDKLIF
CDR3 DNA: TGTGCTCTTGGGGAAGCACCCGGAAATGGGACTTCTTCTACTGGGGGTTCCTTCGTGTACACCGATAAACTCATCTTT

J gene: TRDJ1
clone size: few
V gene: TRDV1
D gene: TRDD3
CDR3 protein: CALGEKRGIRKGDKLIF
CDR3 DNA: TGTGCTCTTGGGGAGAAACGGGGGATACGCAAGGGCGATAAACTCATCTTT

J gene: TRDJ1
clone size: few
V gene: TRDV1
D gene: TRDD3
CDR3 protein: CALGERLCRTGDNTDKLIF
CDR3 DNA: TGTGCTCTTGGGGAACGGCTGTGTCGTACTGGGGATAATACCGATAAACTCATCTTT

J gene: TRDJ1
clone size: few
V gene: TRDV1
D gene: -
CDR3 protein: CALGELPFLLESTDKLIF
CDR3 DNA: TGTGCTCTTGGGGAACTTCCTTTCCTGCTTGAGAGCACCGATAAACTCATCTTT